This entry describes one T cell receptor (beta chain). Its specificity is unknown. The CDR3 contains 14 residues. The data were obtained in a study of OX40 agonist ivuxolimab in advanced cancers. Turning to the study itself: Each patient was given ivuxolimab into a vein every 2 weeks, at 0.01 to 10 mg/kg. Findings and limits, study-wide: CD4+ T cells averaged fewer expanded clones than CD8+ T cells. CD4+ and CD8+ T cells in blood underwent clonal expansion by week 6 at 0.1 to 3.0 mg/kg.

At baseline, cycle 4 day 1, and cycle 7 day 1, blood was sampled. Profiled with immunoSEQ multiplex PCR; TCRdb holds only in-frame clones, not every one. The table has some 95,000 clones, 92% seen once. This sequence originates from an adult with an advanced solid tumor such as melanoma, head and neck, liver or kidney cancer. This specimen consisted of CD4+ or CD8+ T cells sorted from blood, obtained in a trial of the OX40 agonist ivuxolimab. The chain recombines TRBV21-1 with TRBJ1-6; TRBD1, the table's D call, was not compared with the DNA. TRBV21-1 is annotated as a pseudogene. For the CDR3, the DNA is TGTGCCAGCAGCCAGACACGGAATAATTCACCCCTCCACTTT. Translating it yields CASSQTRNNSPLHF.